Below are 27 T cell receptor beta chains sequenced from a single sample in a study of T cells in Graves' hyperthyroidism and ophthalmopathy. It was RNA transcripts that yielded the amplified TCR beta CDR3 regions. HTBI primers were the set used in a first-round RT-PCR of the TCR CDR3. One entry per CDR3 protein, called by TCRdb with MiXCR from the multiplex PCR reads. This sample has roughly 500,000 distinct CDR3 sequences; 46% occur once, and the top ten carry around 17%. Sequencing was performed on peripheral blood or thyroid tissue (not recorded which). These receptors all stem from an adult woman with Graves' disease, either hyperthyroidism or ophthalmopathy (not recorded which).

The chain employs TRBV7-3 and TRBJ2-5; TRBD1 matches 8 bases. V lost 4 bases, J lost 4 bases, and 8 bases stayed unmatched. The V gene's germline CDR1 is SGHTA and CDR2 FQGTGA. The CDR3 sequence is 15 residues long. The CDR3 spells CASSSTGASRETQYF. CDR3 nucleotides: TGTGCCAGCAGCTCGACAGGGGCTAGCCGAGAGACCCAGTACTTC.

This clonotype was recorded at least ten times. The V gene is TRBV20-1, the J gene TRBJ1-4; D ambiguous. Germline V gives CDR1 DFQATT, CDR2 SNEGSKA (reference sequence). V dropped 3 bases and J dropped 11 bases, with 13 bases sitting between them. The CDR3 contains 12 residues. In nucleotides, the CDR3 is TGCAGTGCTAGTGACCGCGTGTTGAAACTGTTTTTT. Its translation is CSASDRVLKLFF.

The rearrangement joins TRBV2 to TRBJ2-7, with a possible D match to TRBD2 (6 bases). Per germline, CDR1 SNHLY and CDR2 FYNNEI. V lost 8 bases, J lost 7 bases, and 6 bases lay in between. The CDR3 runs 9 residues. This CDR3 reads CASGREQYF. The CDR3 DNA reads TGTGCCAGCGGGAGGGAGCAGTACTTC.

This clonotype was counted ten times or more. The rearrangement uses TRBV29-1 and TRBJ1-1; no definite D call. The length of the CDR3 is 12 residues. CDR1 is SQVTM and CDR2 is ANQGSEA in the germline V gene. The V end was cut by 3 bases, the J end by 1 base, with 6 bases between. CDR3 bases: TGCAGCGTTGATAGCGGGAACACTGAAGCTTTCTTT. This translates into CSVDSGNTEAFF.

Concerning this clonotype: The CDR3 does not end in the conserved phenylalanine or tryptophan, so this is likely a read error. The chain carries TRBV7-8 and TRBJ2-7; D call uncertain. Germline V gene data show CDR1 as SGHVS and CDR2 as FQNEAQ. The CDR3 covers 13 residues. V lost 5 bases and J 0 bases, leaving 8 bases between the germline ends. This CDR3 is CASSPLGSYEQYL. The CDR3 region has the DNA TGTGCCAGCAGCCCCCTTGGCTCCTACGAGCAGTACCTC.

V gene TRBV28 combines with J gene TRBJ1-1; D gene unclear. In germline, CDR1 is MDHEN, CDR2 SYDVKM. This CDR3 is 13 amino acids long. The V and J ends lost 10 bases and 1 base respectively, with 13 bases between them. The CDR3 region has the DNA TGTGCCATCAGCGATCCAGGGAACACTGAAGCTTTCTTT. It yields the protein CAISDPGNTEAFF.

At least ten counts were recorded for this clonotype. This sequence joins TRBV2 and TRBJ1-2; D is possibly TRBD1 (6 bases). Deletions cut 5 bases from V and 3 bases from J, with 13 bases between. The germline CDR1 and CDR2 sequences are SNHLY and FYNNEI. There are 14 residues in the CDR3. CDR3 sequence (DNA): TGTGCCAGCAGTCCGACAGGATCTCACTATGGCTACACCTTC. Its protein product is CASSPTGSHYGYTF.

This clonotype was counted many times. The V gene is TRBV2, the J gene TRBJ2-7, with D perhaps TRBD1 (6 bases). CDR1 and CDR2 (germline): SNHLY, FYNNEI. The CDR3 is 13 residues long. With 4 bases removed from V and 5 bases from J, the gap between germline ends came to 12 bases. In DNA, the CDR3 is TGTGCCAGCAGTGTCACAGGGATCCACGAGCAGTACTTC. It yields the protein CASSVTGIHEQYF.

This clonotype was counted many times. The chain couples TRBV20-1 to TRBJ2-1, with a weak D call TRBD2 (5 bases). Trimming removed 1 base at V and 6 bases at J, with 16 bases between. The CDR3 totals 15 residues. The germline CDR1 and CDR2 sequences are DFQATT and SNEGSKA (reference sequence). The CDR3 DNA reads TGCAGTGCTAGAGCTCCCCGGGAAAGGAGCAATGAGCAGTTCTTC. Translated: CSARAPRERSNEQFF.

The rearrangement links TRBV24-1 to TRBJ2-5; TRBD2 aligns across 7 bases. The CDR3 is made up of 15 amino acids. The ends lost 4 bases at V and 3 bases at J; junction bases unmatched: 7. The germline V gene has CDR1 KGHDR and CDR2 SFDVKD. The CDR3 region is CATSDKTSPEETQYF. CDR3 coding DNA: TGTGCCACCAGTGACAAGACTAGCCCAGAAGAGACCCAGTACTTC.

The sample holds many counts of this clonotype. Here the CDR3 reads CATSRKLGPQLHNYGYTF. The CDR3 DNA sequence: TGTGCCACCAGCAGGAAACTCGGACCACAACTTCACAACTATGGCTACACCTTC. The chain recombines TRBV15 with TRBJ1-2; the D is unclear. This CDR3 has 18 amino acids. The V end lost 3 bases, the J end lost 2 bases, and 22 bases lay between the germline ends. Germline CDR1 LNHNV, CDR2 YYDKDF (reference sequence).

The chain has TRBV6-5 and TRBJ1-5, with D possibly matching TRBD1 (5 bases). The CDR3 loop spans 15 amino acids. V shed 10 bases and J shed 7 bases, with 23 bases lying between them. Germline V gives CDR1 MNHEY, CDR2 SVGAGI. In DNA, the CDR3 is TGTGCCACCAGCCTCAACCTGGGGGGAGTACAGCCCCAGCATTTT. Residues: CATSLNLGGVQPQHF.

This clonotype was recorded once. The chain has TRBV7-9 and TRBJ2-2, with TRBD1 matching 7 bases. Looked up from germline, CDR1 is SEHNR and CDR2 is FQNEAQ (reference sequence). There are 14 residues in the CDR3. V gave up 5 bases and J gave up 1 base; unmatched junction bases: 1. CDR3 DNA sequence: TGTGCCAGCAGCACAGGGGTGAACACCGGGGAGCTGTTTTTT. Its translation: CASSTGVNTGELFF.

The J gene is TRBJ1-2, the V gene TRBV28, with D tentatively TRBD1 (5 bases). The V end lost 1 base, the J end lost 4 bases, and 16 bases lay between the germline ends. The CDR3 loop spans 16 amino acids. Germline assignment: CDR1 MDHEN and CDR2 SYDVKM. CDR3 bases: TGTGCCAGCAGTTTATCGGTCGGGGCCGGGCTCTATGGCTACACCTTC. Its protein is CASSLSVGAGLYGYTF.

The table lists this clonotype with many counts. The chain combines TRBV7-8 with TRBJ2-7; D is undetermined. Germline assignment: CDR1 SGHVS and CDR2 FQNEAQ. The CDR3 contains 14 residues. V lost 5 bases, J lost 1 base, and 12 bases lay in between. The CDR3 region is CASSRVRGSYEQYF. The CDR3 DNA reads TGTGCCAGCAGCCGAGTGAGAGGATCCTACGAGCAGTACTTC.

This clonotype has at least ten counts. The rearrangement uses TRBV2 and TRBJ1-5, with 9 bases lining up with TRBD1. Germline V CDR1 and CDR2: SNHLY, FYNNEI. Unmatched junction bases numbered 6, after V lost 7 bases and J lost 2 bases. The CDR3 totals 15 residues. In nucleotides, the CDR3 is TGTGCCAGCACTCGGACAGGGGCTGGCAATCAGCCCCAGCATTTT. It translates to CASTRTGAGNQPQHF.

Many counts were recorded for this clonotype. The CDR3 DNA is TGTGCCAGCAGCTTTGGGACAGTGTACTACACCTTC. This gives the protein CASSFGTVYYTF. The genes are TRBV7-9 and TRBJ1-2; 7 nucleotides line up with TRBD1. From germline, CDR1 is SEHNR and CDR2 FQNEAQ (reference sequence). Unmatched junction bases numbered 5, after V lost 3 bases and J lost 10 bases. This CDR3 has 12 amino acids.

This clonotype has at least ten counts. The V gene is TRBV7-9, the J gene TRBJ1-2; perhaps TRBD1 as D (5 bases). Trimming stripped 2 bases from V and 2 bases from J, with 9 bases between. Germline loops: CDR1 SEHNR, CDR2 FQNEAQ (reference sequence). This CDR3 has 14 residues. Here the CDR3 reads CASSLYEGNYGYTF. The CDR3 DNA sequence: TGTGCCAGCAGCTTATACGAGGGGAACTATGGCTACACCTTC.

This clonotype was counted ten times or more. The chain has TRBV11-2 and TRBJ2-5; D ambiguous. The CDR3 is 13 amino acids. CDR1 SGHAT and CDR2 FQNNGV come from the germline V gene. Trimming removed 4 bases from V and 5 bases from J, with 11 bases in between. CDR3: CASSSSFWETQYF. CDR3 in DNA: TGTGCCAGCAGCTCGTCGTTTTGGGAGACCCAGTACTTC.

This sequence joins TRBV7-9 and TRBJ2-5; D remains ambiguous. Germline V lookup: CDR1 SEHNR, CDR2 FQNEAQ (reference sequence). V was pared by 5 bases and J by 5 bases, with 21 bases between. CDR3 length: 16 amino acids. Here the CDR3 reads CASSPTWMLGWETQYF. In DNA, the CDR3 is TGTGCCAGCAGCCCGACCTGGATGCTGGGTTGGGAGACCCAGTACTTC. The whole variable domain, remainder taken from reference TRBV7-9 and TRBJ2-5, is DTGVSQNPRHKITKRGQNVTFRCDPISEHNRLYWYRQTLGQGPEFLTYFQNEAQLEKSRLLSDRFSAERPKGSFSTLEIQRTEQGDSAMYLCASSPTWMLGWETQYFGPGTRLLVL.

Of note for this clonotype: A much more abundant neighbour one base away suggests this may be a read error. This rearrangement joins TRBV6-6 to TRBJ1-6; the D gene is possibly TRBD1 (6 bases). The CDR3 is made up of 15 amino acids. CDR1 and CDR2 from the germline V gene are MNHNY and SVGAGI (reference sequence). In DNA, the CDR3 is TGTGTCAGCAGTTACTCTGCAGGGGATGATTCACCCCTCCACTTT. Its translation: CVSSYSAGDDSPLHF.

Remarks on this clonotype: This may come from a read error, since a much larger clone is one base off. The chain joins TRBV30 to TRBJ1-6; TRBD1 agrees at 9 bases. The germline CDR1 and CDR2 sequences are GTSNPN and SVGIG (reference sequence). The CDR3 runs to 14 residues. The CDR3 loop is CARSPPGQGTPLHF. CDR3 bases: TGTGCCCGGAGTCCGCCGGGACAGGGAACACCCCTCCACTTT.

This chain uses TRBV10-3 with TRBJ1-1; D might be TRBD1 (6 bases). Between the trimmed V and J ends, which lost 5 bases and 4 bases, there was a span of 20 bases. Germline CDR1 reads ENHRY; CDR2 reads SYGVKD. The CDR3 length is 16 residues. CDR3 sequence reads: CAISYGGGGLGTEAFF. In nucleotides, the CDR3 is TGTGCCATCAGTTATGGGGGTGGGGGGCTGGGCACTGAAGCTTTCTTT.

This clonotype was recorded many times. This chain links TRBV5-1 with TRBJ1-1; D remains unclear. The CDR3 extends over 14 amino acids. The V gene's germline CDR1 is SGHRS and CDR2 YFSETQ. V was cut by 0 bases and J by 0 bases, with 6 bases left in between. This CDR3 is CASSLAWVNTEAFF. CDR3 DNA sequence: TGCGCCAGCAGCTTGGCCTGGGTGAACACTGAAGCTTTCTTT.

This chain connects TRBV6-6 to TRBJ2-5; 9 positions agree with TRBD2. Per germline, CDR1 MNHNY and CDR2 SVGAGI (reference sequence). This CDR3 has 15 residues. After removal of 3 bases from V and 3 bases from J, the junction contained 5 bases not matched to a gene. CDR3 sequence: CASSYGGRVKETQYF. The CDR3, as DNA: TGTGCCAGCAGTTATGGCGGGAGGGTCAAAGAGACCCAGTACTTC.

This clonotype was seen only a few times. The J gene is TRBJ2-3, the V gene TRBV7-3; D is unclear. Trimming left V 5 bases short and J 2 bases short, with 14 bases between. The CDR3 has 15 amino acids. Germline V gene lookup returns CDR1 SGHTA and CDR2 FQGTGA. CDR3 DNA sequence: TGTGCCAGCAGCCTGGGCCTTACCCTCACAGATACGCAGTATTTT. It yields the protein CASSLGLTLTDTQYF.

The table lists this clonotype with many counts. The V gene is TRBV14, the J gene TRBJ1-1; tentatively, D is TRBD1 (5 bases). Germline V gene data show CDR1 as SGHDN and CDR2 as FVKESK. V was shortened by 5 bases and J by 1 base, with 8 bases between the two germline ends. The CDR3 length is 13 residues. The CDR3 sequence: CASSRGKNTEAFF. CDR3 DNA sequence: TGTGCCAGCAGCAGGGGTAAGAACACTGAAGCTTTCTTT.